The 31 T cell receptor beta chains presented below share a single source sample, sequenced in a study of blood T cell repertoires in COVID-19. Sequenced by immunoSEQ multiplex PCR; TCRdb stores in-frame clones only, minus some. The sample has more than 85,000 clones, 87% seen once. The specimen was peripheral blood. Receptor source: a man aged 45-65 years with active COVID-19.

The chain is built from TRBV7-3 and TRBJ2-1; 8 nucleotides line up with TRBD2. CDR1 is SGHTA, CDR2 FQGTGA, per germline. This CDR3 has 16 residues. V lost 3 bases to trimming and J lost 5 bases; unmatched junction nucleotides: 9. Here the CDR3 DNA reads TGTGCCAGCAGCTTTTTAGGCGGGAGGACGGACAATGAGCAGTTCTTC. It encodes CASSFLGGRTDNEQFF.

The chain employs TRBV4-1 and TRBJ2-7; weak D call: TRBD1 (5 bases). The CDR3 runs 14 residues. Trimming took 3 bases from V and 6 from J, leaving 15 bases between them. Germline CDR1 reads MGHRA; CDR2 reads YSYEKL. CDR3 amino acids: CASSHRVLFREQYF. CDR3 sequence (DNA): TGCGCCAGCAGCCACAGGGTTTTATTCCGCGAGCAGTACTTC.

The gene calls are TRBV4-1 and TRBJ2-2; 10 bases match TRBD2. CDR1 and CDR2 from the germline V gene are MGHRA and YSYEKL. The CDR3 runs 16 residues. With V trimmed by 1 base and J by 7 bases, 6 bases remained unmatched. CDR3 DNA sequence: TGCGCCAGCAGCCAAGGGCTAGCGGGAGCGAGCGGGGAGCTGTTTTTT. It encodes CASSQGLAGASGELFF.

This sequence joins TRBV27 and TRBJ1-2; TRBD1 might be the D (6 bases). The germline gives CDR1 MNHEY, CDR2 SMNVEV (reference sequence). The CDR3 loop spans 14 amino acids. Trimming removed 2 bases at V and 2 bases at J, with 9 bases between. In nucleotides, the CDR3 is TGTGCCAGCAGTTTAAAAGGACAGAACTATGGCTACACCTTC. Residues: CASSLKGQNYGYTF.

This clone has just one count. The rearrangement uses TRBV6-2 or TRBV6-3 and TRBJ1-6; TRBD1 agrees at 7 bases. This CDR3 has 15 amino acids. Germline V gene sequence: CDR1 MNHEY, CDR2 SVGEGT. V dropped 2 bases and J dropped 7; count of bases not matched to a gene: 5. CDR3 sequence: CASSYRDRANSPLHF. The CDR3, as DNA: TGTGCCAGCAGTTACCGGGACAGAGCAAATTCACCCCTCCACTTT.

This clone has a single count. The CDR3 sequence is CASSPGGAGNTEAFF. CDR3 nucleotide sequence: TGTGCCAGCAGCCCCGGGGGGGCGGGGAACACTGAAGCTTTCTTT. The chain uses TRBV6-5 and TRBJ1-1, with TRBD1 as a possible D gene (6 bases). Trimming removed 6 bases at V and 1 base at J, with 15 bases between. The length of the CDR3 is 15 residues. Germline lookup yields CDR1 MNHEY and CDR2 SVGAGI.

As DNA, the CDR3 is TGTGCCAGTAGTAGAGGGACAGACAACAATGAGCAGTTCTTC. This translates into CASSRGTDNNEQFF. The J gene is TRBJ2-1, the V gene TRBV19, with 7 bases lining up with TRBD1. The V gene end was trimmed by 4 bases and the J gene end by 5 bases; junction bases not matched to a gene: 5. CDR1 and CDR2 (germline): LNHDA, SQIVND (reference sequence). CDR3 length: 14 residues.

This clone has just a few counts. The chain combines TRBV5-5 with TRBJ2-7; the match to TRBD1 covers 9 bases. This CDR3 is 14 amino acids long. With 4 bases clipped from V and 7 bases from J, the junction kept 9 bases outside the gene matches. Germline V gene lookup returns CDR1 SGHKS and CDR2 YYEKEE (reference sequence). CDR3 residues: CASSTSGTGYEQYF. The CDR3, as DNA: TGTGCCAGCAGCACCTCCGGGACAGGGTATGAGCAGTACTTC.

This clone was detected only once. The chain joins TRBV7-2 to TRBJ2-5; possible D gene TRBD2, 6 bases. Trimming stripped 5 bases from V and 5 bases from J, with 21 bases between. The CDR3 is 16 residues long. Germline CDR1 reads SGHTA; CDR2 reads FQGNSA. The CDR3 protein is CASSERKAGPGETQYF. CDR3 DNA sequence: TGTGCCAGCAGCGAACGTAAAGCGGGCCCCGGGGAGACCCAGTACTTC. The whole variable domain, filled in from reference TRBV7-2 and TRBJ2-5, reads GAGVSQSPSNKVTEKGKDVELRCDPISGHTALYWYRQSLGQGLEFLIYFQGNSAPDKSGLPSDRFSAERTGGSVSTLTIQRTQQEDSAVYLCASSERKAGPGETQYFGPGTRLLVL.

This chain uses TRBV5-8 with TRBJ2-7; D is unclear. V lost 4 bases and J lost 6, with 8 bases in between. This CDR3 comprises 11 residues. Germline V gives CDR1 SGHTS, CDR2 YDEGEE. CDR3 loop: CASSLRREQYF. The CDR3 DNA reads TGTGCCAGCAGCCTTCGTCGCGAGCAGTACTTC.

The chain recombines TRBV27 with TRBJ1-1; D is uncertain. V dropped 6 bases and J dropped 1 base, with 9 bases sitting between them. Germline loops: CDR1 MNHEY, CDR2 SMNVEV (reference sequence). The CDR3 runs to 13 residues. Written as DNA, the CDR3 is TGTGCCAGCAGAATCCGGGGGAACACTGAAGCTTTCTTT. Residues: CASRIRGNTEAFF.

The V gene is TRBV3-1 (or the pseudogene TRBV3-2), the J gene TRBJ2-6; 12 bases are shared with TRBD1. Germline trimming cut 4 bases from V and 2 bases from J; bases unmatched to any gene: 6. Germline-derived CDR1 and CDR2 are LGHDT and YNNKEL (reference sequence). This CDR3 spans 18 amino acids. The CDR3 DNA is TGTGCCAGCAGCCGACCCGGGACAGGGGGCGCTGGGGCCAACGTCCTGACTTTC. Translation gives CASSRPGTGGAGANVLTF.

The chain joins TRBV3-1 (or the pseudogene TRBV3-2) to TRBJ1-2, with a tentative D call TRBD1 (6 bases). The CDR3 is 15 residues long. V lost 3 bases and J 4 bases, leaving 15 bases between the germline ends. The germline gives CDR1 LGHDT, CDR2 YNNKEL (reference sequence). The CDR3 DNA reads TGTGCCAGCAGCCAGACCGGTACAGGGATCTATGGCTACACCTTC. Protein: CASSQTGTGIYGYTF.

The V and J genes are TRBV6-5 and TRBJ2-4, with 8 nucleotides matching TRBD1. Trimming took 4 bases from V and 8 from J; bases not matched to a gene: 4. CDR1 is MNHEY and CDR2 is SVGAGI in the germline V gene. CDR3 size: 13 residues. For the CDR3, the DNA is TGTGCCAGCAGTTCGGACAGGGACGACATTCAGTACTTC. This encodes CASSSDRDDIQYF.

This clone was seen just once. This chain uses TRBV4-3 with TRBJ2-1; 14 bases map to TRBD2. J lost 12 bases, V lost 1 base, and 8 bases had no gene match. In germline, CDR1 is LGHNA, CDR2 YSLEER. The CDR3 has 16 amino acids. CDR3: CASSQVWGLAGDVQFF. The CDR3 nucleotides read TGCGCCAGCAGCCAAGTGTGGGGACTAGCGGGAGACGTGCAGTTCTTC.

The V call is TRBV5-1, the J call TRBJ2-7; D is uncertain. Between the trimmed V and J ends, which lost 4 bases and 4 bases, there was a span of 9 bases. The CDR3 sequence is 12 residues long. In germline, CDR1 is SGHRS, CDR2 YFSETQ. The CDR3 nucleotides read TGCGCCAGCAGCCTAGGTAGATACGAGCAGTACTTC. Amino acids: CASSLGRYEQYF.

The chain recombines TRBV5-8 with TRBJ2-7; D uncertain. V lost 4 bases, J lost 1 base, and 12 bases lay in between. Germline lookup yields CDR1 SGHTS and CDR2 YDEGEE. There are 14 residues in the CDR3. CDR3 sequence reads: CASSPYSSSYEQYF. The DNA for the CDR3 is TGTGCCAGCAGCCCCTACAGTTCATCCTACGAGCAGTACTTC.

This clone showed up just once. The CDR3 DNA is TGCGCCAGCAGCTGGGGGCGGTACCAAGAGACCCAGTACTTC. This sequence encodes CASSWGRYQETQYF. J is TRBJ2-5 and V is TRBV5-1; possibly TRBD1 for D (6 bases). The ends were cut back, 3 bases at V and 0 bases at J, with 9 bases in the middle. The CDR3 contains 14 residues. Germline values: CDR1 SGHRS, CDR2 YFSETQ.

The rearrangement uses TRBV15 and TRBJ1-2; TRBD1 might be the D (5 bases). V was trimmed by 3 bases and J by 12 bases, leaving 17 bases between them. Germline loops: CDR1 LNHNV, CDR2 YYDKDF (reference sequence). The CDR3 runs to 13 residues. As DNA, the CDR3 is TGTGCCACCAGCAGGGTTCCTATAGGGACTCACACCTTC. Translated: CATSRVPIGTHTF.

The chain has TRBV23-1 and TRBJ2-7; TRBD1 matches at 7 bases. TRBV23-1 is an open reading frame, and its role is uncertain. V was clipped by 0 bases and J by 7 bases; unmatched bases: 15. CDR3 size: 17 residues. CDR3 in DNA: TGCGCCAGCAGTCAATCAATTTTGGGGACAGCAGCTACGGAGCAGTACTTC. This codes for CASSQSILGTAATEQYF.

This chain connects TRBV6-1 to TRBJ1-5; perhaps TRBD1 as D (5 bases). Germline V gene sequence: CDR1 MNHNS, CDR2 SASEGT. Trimming took off 3 bases at V and 5 bases at J, with 17 bases between the two ends. This CDR3 contains 16 residues. DNA for the CDR3: TGTGCCAGCAGTGAGGACCGCGTCGGGGGTTATCAGCCCCAGCATTTT. This sequence encodes CASSEDRVGGYQPQHF.

This clone was picked up one time. This CDR3 reads CASSLAPTGSQETQYF. CDR3 DNA: TGCGCCAGCAGCTTGGCCCCGACAGGTTCTCAAGAGACCCAGTACTTC. The chain recombines TRBV5-1 with TRBJ2-5; TRBD1 is a possible D gene (6 bases). The CDR3 contains 16 residues. Trimming cost V 0 bases and J 2 bases, with 14 bases left between them. Germline CDR1 SGHRS, CDR2 YFSETQ. Complete variable domain (other parts from reference TRBV5-1 and TRBJ2-5): KAGVTQTPRYLIKTRGQQVTLSCSPISGHRSVSWYQQTPGQGLQFLFEYFSETQRNKGNFPGRFSGRQFSNSRSEMNVSTLELGDSALYLCASSLAPTGSQETQYFGPGTRLLVL.

The chain employs TRBV7-6 and TRBJ1-3, with a possible D match to TRBD1 (6 bases). The CDR3 runs to 17 residues. CDR1 is SGHVS and CDR2 is FNYEAQ in the germline V gene. The ends were cut back, 2 bases at V and 2 bases at J, with 16 bases in the middle. The chain's CDR3 is CASSLSSTGRPGNTIYF. Written as DNA, the CDR3 is TGTGCCAGCAGCTTATCAAGTACAGGGAGACCTGGAAACACCATATATTTT.

For this clone: Other DNA sequences from this sample encode an identical CDR3 as well. V usage is TRBV6-5 and J usage is TRBJ2-7, with 10 bases identical to TRBD1. This CDR3 comprises 14 residues. Germline V gene lookup returns CDR1 MNHEY and CDR2 SVGAGI. V gave up 5 bases and J gave up 1 base; unmatched junction bases: 2. This CDR3 reads CASSTDRGSYEQYF. CDR3 nucleotides: TGTGCCAGCAGTACGGACAGGGGGTCCTACGAGCAGTACTTC.

This sequence joins TRBV6-4 and TRBJ2-6; no reliable D call. Germline V gene sequence: CDR1 MRHNA, CDR2 SNTAGT. Trimming cost V 2 bases and J 0 bases, with 8 bases left between them. This CDR3 spans 16 amino acids. CDR3 DNA sequence: TGTGCCAGCAGTGACGAGGCCGCCTCTGGGGCCAACGTCCTGACTTTC. Residues: CASSDEAASGANVLTF.

The genes are TRBV3-1 (or the pseudogene TRBV3-2) and TRBJ1-4; 9 bases fit TRBD1. V gave up 7 bases and J gave up 2 bases; unmatched junction bases: 5. CDR1 and CDR2 from the germline V gene are LGHDT and YNNKEL (reference sequence). The CDR3 contains 15 residues. The CDR3 sequence is CASNHRGLTNEKLFF. As DNA, the CDR3 is TGTGCCAGCAACCACAGGGGGCTGACTAATGAAAAACTGTTTTTT.

The chain uses TRBV19 and TRBJ1-4, with D possibly being TRBD1 (5 bases). The germline gives CDR1 LNHDA, CDR2 SQIVND (reference sequence). The CDR3 has 14 amino acids. Trimming removed 10 bases from V and 0 bases from J, with 12 bases in between. As DNA, the CDR3 is TGTGCCACCAGGGATCTCGCAACTAATGAAAAACTGTTTTTT. As protein: CATRDLATNEKLFF.

This chain joins TRBV19 and TRBJ2-1; the match to TRBD2 covers 9 bases. The CDR3 has 14 residues. V shed 10 bases, J shed 7 bases, and the junction held 11 bases outside the gene matches. Germline V lookup: CDR1 LNHDA, CDR2 SQIVND (reference sequence). CDR3 residues: CATRKGGGANEQFF. The CDR3 DNA follows: TGTGCCACTCGTAAGGGCGGGGGGGCTAATGAGCAGTTCTTC. The full variable domain, completed using reference TRBV19 and TRBJ2-1, is DGGITQSPKYLFRKEGQNVTLSCEQNLNHDAMYWYRQDPGQGLRLIYYSQIVNDFQKGDIAEGYSVSREKKESFPLTVTSAQKNPTAFYLCATRKGGGANEQFFGPGTRLTVL.

The CDR3 DNA is TGTGCCAGCATTGACCTAAGCTCCTACGAGCAGTACTTC. It yields the protein CASIDLSSYEQYF. This chain links TRBV2 with TRBJ2-7; D call uncertain. CDR1 and CDR2 (germline): SNHLY, FYNNEI. Deletions cut 7 bases from V and 0 bases from J, with 10 bases between. This CDR3 contains 13 residues.

The gene calls are TRBV15 and TRBJ2-7; tentatively, D is TRBD1 (5 bases). Germline lookup yields CDR1 LNHNV and CDR2 YYDKDF (reference sequence). V gave up 7 bases and J gave up 6 bases, with 16 bases separating them. The CDR3 consists of 13 residues. As DNA, the CDR3 is TGTGCCACCAACAAGGGGCAATCTAGCGAGCAGTACTTC. Protein: CATNKGQSSEQYF.

This chain uses TRBV7-8 with TRBJ2-3, with 7 bases aligning to TRBD2. Germline V CDR1 and CDR2: SGHVS, FQNEAQ. The CDR3 covers 19 residues. Trimming cost V 0 bases and J 2 bases; bases outside gene matches: 14. The CDR3 DNA reads as TGTGCCAGCAGCTTAGCGCGGATTTCAGCGGGGTTCTTCACAGATACGCAGTATTTT. Residues: CASSLARISAGFFTDTQYF.